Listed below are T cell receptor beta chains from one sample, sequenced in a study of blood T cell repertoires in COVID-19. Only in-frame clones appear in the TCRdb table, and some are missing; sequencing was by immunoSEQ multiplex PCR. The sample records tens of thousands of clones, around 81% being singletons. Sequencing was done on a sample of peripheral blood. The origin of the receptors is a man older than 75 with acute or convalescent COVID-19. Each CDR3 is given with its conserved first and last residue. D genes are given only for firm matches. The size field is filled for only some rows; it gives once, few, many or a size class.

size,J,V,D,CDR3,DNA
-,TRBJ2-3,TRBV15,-,CATSRASGSTDTQYF,TGTGCCACCAGCAGAGCCAGCGGTAGCACAGATACGCAGTATTTT
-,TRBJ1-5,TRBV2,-,CASSAYRVGNQPQHF,TGTGCCAGCAGTGCTTACAGGGTAGGCAATCAGCCCCAGCATTTT
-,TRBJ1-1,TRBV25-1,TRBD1,CASSATGGSMNTEAFF,TGTGCCAGCAGTGCCACAGGGGGGTCCATGAACACTGAAGCTTTCTTT
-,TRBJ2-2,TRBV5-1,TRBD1,CASSSSTGAGSGELFF,TGCGCCAGCAGCTCGTCAACAGGGGCAGGGTCCGGGGAGCTGTTTTTT
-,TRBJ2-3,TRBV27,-,CASSYRVHPTDTQYF,TGTGCCAGCAGTTACCGGGTCCATCCGACAGATACGCAGTATTTT
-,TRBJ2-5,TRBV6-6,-,CASSLPGGPRLEETQYF,TGTGCCAGCAGTCTTCCCGGGGGGCCACGACTAGAAGAGACCCAGTACTTC
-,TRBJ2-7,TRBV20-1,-,CSAQQIREQYF,TGCAGTGCTCAACAGATTCGGGAGCAGTACTTC
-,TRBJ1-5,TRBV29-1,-,CSVLTGNQPQHF,TGCAGCGTTTTAACGGGGAATCAGCCCCAGCATTTT
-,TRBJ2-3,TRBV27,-,CASSLWAVPDTQYF,TGTGCCAGCAGTTTATGGGCCGTACCAGATACGCAGTATTTT
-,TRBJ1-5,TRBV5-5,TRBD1,CASSASGQGNSNQPQHF,TGTGCCAGCAGCGCCTCGGGACAGGGGAATAGCAATCAGCCCCAGCATTTT
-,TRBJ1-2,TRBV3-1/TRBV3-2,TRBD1,CASSLRDRRLYYGYTF,TGTGCCAGCAGCCTCCGGGACAGAAGGTTATACTATGGCTACACCTTC
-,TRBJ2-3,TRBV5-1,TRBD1,CASSSPDRGRTDTQYF,TGCGCCAGCAGCTCCCCCGACAGGGGACGCACAGATACGCAGTATTTT
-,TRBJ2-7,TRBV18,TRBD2,CASSPGLASSYEQYF,TGTGCCAGCTCACCAGGACTAGCGAGCTCCTACGAGCAGTACTTC
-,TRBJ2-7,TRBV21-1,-,CVAGKWEQYF,TGTGTCGCAGGGAAATGGGAGCAGTACTTC
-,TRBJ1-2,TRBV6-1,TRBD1,CASSGTGNSRGYGYTF,TGTGCCAGCAGTGGGACAGGGAATAGTAGGGGCTATGGCTACACCTTC
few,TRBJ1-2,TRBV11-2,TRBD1,CASSFGTGSYGYTF,TGTGCCAGCAGCTTCGGGACAGGGAGCTATGGCTACACCTTC
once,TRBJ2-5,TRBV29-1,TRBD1,CSALTGQETQYF,TGCAGCGCCCTGACAGGGCAAGAGACCCAGTACTTC
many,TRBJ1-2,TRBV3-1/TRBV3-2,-,CAAKSGNYGYTF,TGTGCCGCAAAGTCAGGGAACTATGGCTACACCTTC
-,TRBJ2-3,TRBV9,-,CASSGLVITDTQYF,TGTGCCAGCAGCGGACTAGTTATAACAGATACGCAGTATTTT
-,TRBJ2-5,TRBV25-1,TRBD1,CASSEWPGGSETQYF,TGTGCCAGCAGTGAATGGCCAGGGGGATCGGAGACCCAGTACTTC
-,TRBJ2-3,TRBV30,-,CAWSPGPFTDTQYF,TGTGCCTGGAGCCCTGGCCCTTTCACAGATACGCAGTATTTT
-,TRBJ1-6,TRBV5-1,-,CASSLAGDRYSPLHF,TGCGCCAGCAGCTTGGCGGGTGACAGGTATTCACCCCTCCACTTT
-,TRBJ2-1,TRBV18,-,CASSPPGTSPPEQFF,TGTGCCAGCTCACCCCCCGGGACAAGTCCTCCGGAGCAGTTCTTC
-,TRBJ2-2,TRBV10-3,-,CAIWWALAGELFF,TGTGCCATTTGGTGGGCCTTGGCCGGGGAGCTGTTTTTT
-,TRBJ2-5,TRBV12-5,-,CASGLMEETQYF,TGTGCTAGTGGTTTGATGGAGGAGACCCAGTACTTC
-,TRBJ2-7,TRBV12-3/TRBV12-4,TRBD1,CASSFGDSYEQYF,TGTGCCAGCAGTTTTGGGGACAGCTACGAGCAGTACTTC
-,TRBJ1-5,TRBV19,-,CASSIPLFDGMYSNQPQHF,TGTGCCAGTAGTATACCCTTATTCGACGGGATGTATAGCAATCAGCCCCAGCATTTT
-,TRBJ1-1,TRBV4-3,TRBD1,CASSQMTGGWTEAFF,TGCGCCAGCAGCCAGATGACAGGGGGCTGGACTGAAGCTTTCTTT
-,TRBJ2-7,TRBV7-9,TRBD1,CASSSRSGQYEQYF,TGTGCCAGCAGCTCACGCTCGGGACAGTACGAGCAGTACTTC
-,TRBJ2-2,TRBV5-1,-,CATWTEPNTGELFF,TGCGCCACCTGGACAGAACCCAACACCGGGGAGCTGTTTTTT
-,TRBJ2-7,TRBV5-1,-,CASSEDPSDTYEQYF,TGCGCCAGCAGCGAGGACCCTAGCGACACCTACGAGCAGTACTTC
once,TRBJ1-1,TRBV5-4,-,CASSLAGNTEAFF,TGTGCCAGCAGCCTCGCAGGGAACACTGAAGCTTTCTTT
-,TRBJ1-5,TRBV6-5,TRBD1,CASRETGYQPQHF,TGTGCCAGCAGAGAGACAGGGTATCAGCCCCAGCATTTT
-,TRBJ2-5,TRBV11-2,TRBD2,CASSLGLAVYGTQYF,TGTGCCAGCAGCTTAGGACTAGCGGTATACGGGACCCAGTACTTC
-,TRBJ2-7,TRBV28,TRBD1,CASSPSWTGLAYEQYF,TGTGCCAGCAGTCCGTCTTGGACAGGGCTAGCCTACGAGCAGTACTTC
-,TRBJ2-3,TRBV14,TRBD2,CASSLPGLAGGPDTQYF,TGTGCCAGCAGCTTACCGGGACTAGCGGGAGGGCCCGATACGCAGTATTTT
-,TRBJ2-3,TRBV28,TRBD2,CASGVAGATDTQYF,TGTGCCTCTGGGGTAGCGGGAGCAACAGATACGCAGTATTTT
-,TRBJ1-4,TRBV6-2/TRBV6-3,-,CASSSTGEEKLFF,TGTGCCAGCAGTTCGACAGGTGAAGAGAAACTGTTTTTT
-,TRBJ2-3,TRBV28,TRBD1,CASSRQGQGRHTQYF,TGTGCCAGCAGCCGCCAAGGACAGGGGCGGCATACGCAGTATTTT
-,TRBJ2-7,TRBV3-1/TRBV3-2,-,CASSQAGTYEQYF,TGTGCCAGCAGCCAAGCAGGGACCTACGAGCAGTACTTC
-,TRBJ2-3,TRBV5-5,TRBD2,CASSKLAGDRDTQYF,TGTGCCAGCAGCAAACTAGCGGGAGACAGAGATACGCAGTATTTT
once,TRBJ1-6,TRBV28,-,CASGTVARSPLHF,TGTGCCAGCGGCACAGTGGCCAGGTCACCCCTCCACTTT
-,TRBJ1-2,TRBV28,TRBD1,CASSIQGYYGYTF,TGTGCCAGCAGTATACAGGGGTACTATGGCTACACCTTC
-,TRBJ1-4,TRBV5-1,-,CASSLNSYREKLFF,TGCGCCAGCAGCTTGAATTCGTACCGGGAAAAACTGTTTTTT
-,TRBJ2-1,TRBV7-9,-,CASSLAVAYNEQFF,TGTGCCAGCAGCTTAGCGGTAGCCTACAATGAGCAGTTCTTC
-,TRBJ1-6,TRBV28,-,CASSLPGKYNSPLHF,TGTGCCAGCAGTTTACCAGGGAAATATAATTCACCCCTCCACTTT
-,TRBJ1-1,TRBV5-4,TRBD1,CASSLGQGLSLMNTEAFF,TGTGCCAGCAGCTTGGGACAGGGGTTATCACTTATGAACACTGAAGCTTTCTTT
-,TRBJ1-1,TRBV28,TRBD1,CASSFWGQGKSNTEAFF,TGTGCCAGCAGTTTTTGGGGACAGGGAAAATCGAACACTGAAGCTTTCTTT
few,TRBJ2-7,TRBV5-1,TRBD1,CASSLSGTGLNEQYF,TGCGCCAGCAGCTTGTCCGGGACAGGGCTCAACGAGCAGTACTTC